Each of the 12 T cell receptor beta chains below was sequenced from the same sample in a study of T-cell reconstitution after alpha-beta-depleted transplantation in children (dated by TCRdb to 2015 to 2016). Library creation used PCR. Instrument used: Illumina HiSeq 2500. TCR libraries were prepared with molecular barcoding, using unique molecular identifiers to normalize TCRbeta repertoire quantification. The public reads were reprocessed in TCRdb via fastp at Q25 and MiXCR, keeping in-frame beta chains. Duplicate CDR3 protein sequences are folded into a single record with the most common DNA and genes. The sample yields around 250,000 distinct CDR3 sequences; about a quarter were counted once. Roughly 2.5% of the sample goes to the ten largest clones. The treatment or condition label corresponds to: allogeneic hematopoietic cell transplantation with graft depleted of TCRalphabeta T cells and CD19 B cells.

Sequenced material: PBMCs, taken before TCRalphabeta/CD19-depleted stem cell transplant. The receptor set was obtained from a girl aged 2-15 years with Fanconi anemia, due to receive a stem cell transplant.

This chain joins TRBV6-1 and TRBJ2-7; 8 nucleotides agree with TRBD1. Germline V lookup: CDR1 MNHNS, CDR2 SASEGT. The CDR3 loop spans 15 amino acids. Germline trimming cut 4 bases from V and 3 bases from J; bases unmatched to any gene: 8. The CDR3 spells CASSGPRQGFYEQYF. CDR3 sequence (DNA): TGTGCCAGCAGTGGCCCGCGACAGGGGTTCTACGAGCAGTACTTC.

Many counts were recorded for this clonotype. The rearrangement links TRBV12-3 or TRBV12-4 to TRBJ2-2; 7 bases map to TRBD1. Trimming cost V 6 bases and J 1 base; bases outside gene matches: 5. CDR3 length: 15 residues. The CDR3 protein is CASRSGTVNTGELFF. In DNA form, the CDR3 reads TGTGCCAGCAGGTCCGGGACAGTGAACACCGGGGAGCTGTTTTTT.

This clonotype showed up just once. The chain links TRBV12-3 or TRBV12-4 to TRBJ2-5; D uncertain. CDR3 size: 12 residues. V shed 6 bases and J shed 5 bases, with 10 bases lying between them. The CDR3 reads CASRLERETQYF. CDR3 bases: TGTGCCAGCAGACTCGAAAGGGAGACCCAGTACTTC.

This rearrangement joins TRBV7-6 to TRBJ2-7, with 8 bases identical to TRBD2. Germline V gene sequence: CDR1 SGHVS, CDR2 FNYEAQ. V lost 5 bases to trimming and J lost 5 bases; unmatched junction nucleotides: 17. CDR3 size: 17 residues. DNA of the CDR3: TGTGCCAGCAGCCACTTTTTATCCTCCGGGACTAGAAACGAGCAGTACTTC. Translated: CASSHFLSSGTRNEQYF.

This clonotype was seen repeatedly, ten times or more. The J gene is TRBJ2-7, the V gene TRBV12-3 or TRBV12-4, with 9 bases matching TRBD2. The CDR3 contains 17 residues. V gave up 3 bases and J gave up 1 base; unmatched junction bases: 10. The CDR3 DNA reads as TGTGCCAGCAGTTTGCGGCTAGCGGGGTTAGGGTCCTACGAGCAGTACTTC. This codes for CASSLRLAGLGSYEQYF.

This clonotype appeared a few times. This sequence joins TRBV11-2 and TRBJ2-1, with D perhaps TRBD1 (5 bases). The germline V gene has CDR1 SGHAT and CDR2 FQNNGV. V was cut by 5 bases and J by 15 bases, with 14 bases left in between. CDR3 size: 11 residues. The CDR3 coding sequence is TGTGCCAGCAGCCAGGGTCGAGGACCGTTCTTC. Translated: CASSQGRGPFF.

The sample holds a few counts of this clonotype. The J gene is TRBJ1-2, the V gene TRBV5-1; D gene unclear. V was pared by 1 base and J by 5 bases, with 9 bases between. This CDR3 is 13 amino acids long. Germline V lookup: CDR1 SGHRS, CDR2 YFSETQ. Written as DNA, the CDR3 is TGCGCCAGCAGCTTGTCCGGACTGTATGGCTACACCTTC. Its translation: CASSLSGLYGYTF. Full variable domain (remainder filled in from reference TRBV5-1 and TRBJ1-2): KAGVTQTPRYLIKTRGQQVTLSCSPISGHRSVSWYQQTPGQGLQFLFEYFSETQRNKGNFPGRFSGRQFSNSRSEMNVSTLELGDSALYLCASSLSGLYGYTFGSGTRLTVV.

This clonotype has a handful of counts. V gene TRBV28 combines with J gene TRBJ2-7, with D unclear. CDR1 and CDR2 from the germline V gene are MDHEN and SYDVKM. V gave up 7 bases and J gave up 3 bases, with 4 bases separating them. The CDR3 totals 10 residues. Here the CDR3 reads CASMGYEQYF. The CDR3 DNA follows: TGTGCCAGCATGGGCTACGAGCAGTACTTC.

Only a few counts were recorded for this clonotype. This rearrangement joins TRBV29-1 to TRBJ2-1, with D uncertain. The CDR3 runs 19 residues. Germline values: CDR1 SQVTM, CDR2 ANQGSEA. Trimming pared 1 base from V and 0 bases from J, leaving 22 bases between. The CDR3 loop is CSVEVRNPRVLVSYNEQFF. The DNA for the CDR3 is TGCAGCGTTGAAGTCCGAAACCCTAGGGTTCTTGTCTCCTACAATGAGCAGTTCTTC.

This clonotype was counted ten times or more. The chain combines TRBV29-1 with TRBJ1-4, with a possible D match to TRBD1 (5 bases). The V and J ends lost 6 bases and 7 bases respectively, with 9 bases between them. Looked up from germline, CDR1 is SQVTM and CDR2 is ANQGSEA. The CDR3 spans 11 residues. Written as DNA, the CDR3 is TGCAGCGTGGGAGGGACTGAAAAACTGTTTTTT. Amino acids: CSVGGTEKLFF.

The chain has TRBV25-1 and TRBJ2-7; D is perhaps TRBD1 or TRBD2 (6 bases each). The CDR3 loop spans 15 amino acids. V was cut by 4 bases and J by 5 bases, with 18 bases left in between. Per germline, CDR1 MGHDK and CDR2 SYGVNS. This CDR3 is CASSGTGADRNEQYF. The CDR3 nucleotides are TGTGCCAGCAGTGGAACGGGGGCAGATCGGAACGAGCAGTACTTC.

V is TRBV21-1 and J is TRBJ2-7; TRBD2, the table's D call, was not compared with the DNA. TRBV21-1 counts as a pseudogene. The CDR3 is 15 amino acids. Here the CDR3 reads CASSKGGAFFYEQYF. The CDR3 DNA sequence: TGTGCCAGCAGCAAGGGAGGGGCCTTTTTCTACGAGCAGTACTTC.